These 10 T cell receptor beta chains originate from one sample sequenced in a study of T and B cells in COVID-19 patients. From blood, about 220-500 ng of genomic DNA served as TRB template. TRB rearrangements were amplified by multiplex PCR with BIOMED2 TRB-A/B primers. TCRdb used MiXCR to reprocess the multiplex PCR reads, holding one entry per CDR3 protein. Of 20,000 to 25,000 distinct CDR3 sequences in the sample, approximately 29% were seen once. The sample consisted of blood. The receptors stem from a human donor who had recovered from COVID-19.

The genes are TRBV19 and TRBJ1-2, with D possibly being TRBD1 (6 bases). Germline V lookup: CDR1 LNHDA, CDR2 SQIVND (reference sequence). Trimming pared 4 bases from V and 1 base from J, leaving 13 bases between. This CDR3 is built from 15 residues. The CDR3 sequence: CASSRGASVNYGYTF. CDR3 DNA: TGTGCCAGTAGTAGGGGGGCGTCGGTTAACTATGGCTACACCTTC. The complete variable domain, with remaining parts taken from reference TRBV19 and TRBJ1-2, reads DGGITQSPKYLFRKEGQNVTLSCEQNLNHDAMYWYRQDPGQGLRLIYYSQIVNDFQKGDIAEGYSVSREKKESFPLTVTSAQKNPTAFYLCASSRGASVNYGYTFGSGTRLTVV.

This clonotype was counted only a few times. The chain combines TRBV7-9 with TRBJ1-5; D perhaps matches TRBD1 (6 bases). Germline values: CDR1 SEHNR, CDR2 FQNEAQ (reference sequence). V was shortened by 6 bases and J by 7 bases, with 10 bases between the two germline ends. The CDR3 extends over 12 amino acids. This CDR3 reads CASSTGPQPQHF. The CDR3 nucleotides read TGTGCCAGCAGTACAGGGCCACAGCCCCAGCATTTT.

This clonotype was counted ten times or more. The chain has TRBV5-4 and TRBJ2-5, with a weak D call TRBD2 (7 bases). With 0 bases removed from V and 6 bases from J, the gap between germline ends came to 12 bases. The germline gives CDR1 SGHNT, CDR2 YYREEE (reference sequence). This CDR3 region has 14 residues. CDR3 sequence (DNA): TGTGCCAGCAGCTTGGCCGGGGGGCCAAAGACCCAGTACTTC. Its translation is CASSLAGGPKTQYF. The full variable domain, with the rest looked up from reference TRBV5-4 and TRBJ2-5, is ETGVTQSPTHLIKTRGQQVTLRCSSQSGHNTVSWYQQALGQGPQFIFQYYREEENGRGNFPPRFSGLQFPNYSSELNVNALELDDSALYLCASSLAGGPKTQYFGPGTRLLVL.

This clonotype was counted only a few times. The chain recombines TRBV5-1 with TRBJ2-1, with 7 bases lining up with TRBD2. The CDR3 loop spans 16 amino acids. The germline V gene encodes CDR1 SGHRS and CDR2 YFSETQ. Germline trimming cut 0 bases from V and 1 base from J; bases unmatched to any gene: 4. DNA of the CDR3: TGCGCCAGCAGCTTGGGGTCTAGCGGATCCTACAATGAGCAGTTCTTC. Amino acids: CASSLGSSGSYNEQFF. Based on the CDR3 plus reference TRBV5-1 and TRBJ2-1, the full variable domain is KAGVTQTPRYLIKTRGQQVTLSCSPISGHRSVSWYQQTPGQGLQFLFEYFSETQRNKGNFPGRFSGRQFSNSRSEMNVSTLELGDSALYLCASSLGSSGSYNEQFFGPGTRLTVL.

This clonotype was seen a handful of times. The J gene is TRBJ2-7, the V gene TRBV13; D is perhaps TRBD1 or TRBD2 (6 bases each). The CDR3 has 14 amino acids. In germline, CDR1 is PRHDT, CDR2 FYEKMQ (reference sequence). V dropped 0 bases and J dropped 6 bases, with 12 bases sitting between them. This CDR3 is CASSLGRGAGEQYF. The DNA of the CDR3 is TGTGCCAGCAGCTTAGGTAGGGGGGCAGGCGAGCAGTACTTC. Using reference TRBV13 and TRBJ2-7 for the parts outside the CDR3, the full variable domain is AAGVIQSPRHLIKEKRETATLKCYPIPRHDTVYWYQQGPGQDPQFLISFYEKMQSDKGSIPDRFSAQQFSDYHSELNMSSLELGDSALYFCASSLGRGAGEQYFGPGTRLTVT.

J is TRBJ1-1 and V is TRBV20-1, with no clear D. The CDR3 runs 11 residues. The V gene's germline CDR1 is DFQATT and CDR2 SNEGSKA (reference sequence). V was pared by 3 bases and J by 0 bases, with 2 bases between. As DNA, the CDR3 is TGCAGTGCTAGCATGAACACTGAAGCTTTCTTT. Protein sequence: CSASMNTEAFF.

The rearrangement joins TRBV12-3 or TRBV12-4 to TRBJ2-5; 8 bases fit TRBD1. The CDR3 covers 13 residues. The CDR3, as DNA: TGTGCTGGTGGTTTGGACAGGGAAGAGACCCAGTACTTC. Protein product: CAGGLDREETQYF.

The V and J genes are TRBV7-9 and TRBJ1-4; D gene ambiguous. This CDR3 is built from 15 residues. CDR1 is SEHNR and CDR2 is FQNEAQ in the germline V gene (reference sequence). V was clipped by 5 bases and J by 0 bases, with 10 bases between them. CDR3 loop: CASSLSGTTNEKLFF. The CDR3 DNA reads TGTGCCAGCAGCCTATCGGGGACAACTAATGAAAAACTGTTTTTT.

Points on this clonotype: Mismatch with germline at one junction end may stem from a read error. The chain recombines TRBV18 with TRBJ1-6, with TRBD1 identical over 7 bases. The germline gives CDR1 KGHSH, CDR2 LQKENI. This CDR3 comprises 20 residues. The CDR3 DNA sequence: TGTGCCAGCTCACCACGAGGACAGGCGAGCGTGGCGTCCTATAATTCACCCATCCACTTT. Its translation is CASSPRGQASVASYNSPIHF. Supplemented by reference TRBV18 and TRBJ1-6, the full variable domain reads NAGVMQNPRHLVRRRGQEARLRCSPMKGHSHVYWYRQLPEEGLKFMVYLQKENIIDESGMPKERFSAEFPKEGPSILRIQQVVRGDSAAYFCASSPRGQASVASYNSPIHFGNGTRLTVT.

The V call is TRBV6-6, the J call TRBJ1-3; maybe TRBD1 (6 bases). The V and J ends lost 4 bases and 2 bases respectively, with 24 bases between them. The CDR3 extends over 19 amino acids. Germline values: CDR1 MNHNY, CDR2 SVGAGI (reference sequence). The CDR3: CASSSTPFGFGDTGNTIYF. Here the CDR3 DNA reads TGTGCCAGCAGTTCAACCCCCTTTGGTTTTGGGGACACTGGAAACACCATATATTTT.